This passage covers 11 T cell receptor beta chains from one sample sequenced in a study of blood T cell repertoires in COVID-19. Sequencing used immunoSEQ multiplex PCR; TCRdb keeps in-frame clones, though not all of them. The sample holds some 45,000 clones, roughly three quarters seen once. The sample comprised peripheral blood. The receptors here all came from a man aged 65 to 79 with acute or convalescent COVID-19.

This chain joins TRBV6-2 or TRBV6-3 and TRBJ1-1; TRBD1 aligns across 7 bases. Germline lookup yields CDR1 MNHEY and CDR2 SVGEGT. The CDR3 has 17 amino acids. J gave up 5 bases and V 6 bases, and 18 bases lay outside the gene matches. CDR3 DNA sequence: TGTGCCAGCAGCCAGGGGGGGTTCTTGGCAGGGTATACTGAAGCTTTCTTT. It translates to CASSQGGFLAGYTEAFF.

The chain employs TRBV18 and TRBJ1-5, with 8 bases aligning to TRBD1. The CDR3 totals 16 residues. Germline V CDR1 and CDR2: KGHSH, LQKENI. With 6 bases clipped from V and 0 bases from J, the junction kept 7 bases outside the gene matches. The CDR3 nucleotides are TGTGCCAGCTCCCGTGGACAGGGTAATAGCAATCAGCCCCAGCATTTT. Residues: CASSRGQGNSNQPQHF.

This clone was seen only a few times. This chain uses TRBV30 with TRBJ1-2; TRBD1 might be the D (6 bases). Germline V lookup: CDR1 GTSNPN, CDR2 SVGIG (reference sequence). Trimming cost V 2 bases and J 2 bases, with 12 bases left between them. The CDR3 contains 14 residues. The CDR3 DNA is TGTGCCTGGAGTAGGGAGGGGGGCAACTATGGCTACACCTTC. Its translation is CAWSREGGNYGYTF.

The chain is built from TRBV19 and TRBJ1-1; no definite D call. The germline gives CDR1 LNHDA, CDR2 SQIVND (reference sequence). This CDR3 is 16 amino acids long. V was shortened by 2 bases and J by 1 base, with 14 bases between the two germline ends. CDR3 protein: CASSIYHSKPNTEAFF. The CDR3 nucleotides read TGTGCCAGTAGTATATACCACAGTAAACCGAACACTGAAGCTTTCTTT. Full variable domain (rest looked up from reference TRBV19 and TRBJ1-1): DGGITQSPKYLFRKEGQNVTLSCEQNLNHDAMYWYRQDPGQGLRLIYYSQIVNDFQKGDIAEGYSVSREKKESFPLTVTSAQKNPTAFYLCASSIYHSKPNTEAFFGQGTRLTVV.

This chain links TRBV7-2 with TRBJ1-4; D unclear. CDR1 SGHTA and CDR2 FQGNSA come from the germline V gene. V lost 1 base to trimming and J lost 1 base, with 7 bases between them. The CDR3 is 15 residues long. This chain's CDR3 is CASSLGRVTNEKLFF. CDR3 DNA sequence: TGTGCCAGCAGCTTAGGCCGCGTAACTAATGAAAAACTGTTTTTT.

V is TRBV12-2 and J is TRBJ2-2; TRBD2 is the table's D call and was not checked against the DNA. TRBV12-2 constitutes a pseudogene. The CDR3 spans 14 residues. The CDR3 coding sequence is TGTGCAAGGAGGAGGTTGAGGAACACCGGGGAGCTGTTTTTT. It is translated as CARRRLRNTGELFF.

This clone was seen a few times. CDR3 residues: CSVSPPETGGNEQYF. CDR3 nucleotides: TGCAGCGTTAGCCCCCCCGAGACAGGGGGCAACGAGCAGTACTTC. The chain is built from TRBV29-1 and TRBJ2-7; 10 bases are a match to TRBD1. The CDR3 loop spans 15 amino acids. The germline gives CDR1 SQVTM, CDR2 ANQGSEA. V lost 5 bases, J lost 5 bases, and 12 bases stayed unmatched.

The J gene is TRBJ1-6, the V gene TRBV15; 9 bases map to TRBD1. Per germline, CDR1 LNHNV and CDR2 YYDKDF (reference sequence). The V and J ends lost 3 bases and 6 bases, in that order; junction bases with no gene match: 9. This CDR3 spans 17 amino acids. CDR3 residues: CATSRTDRGGGNSPLHF. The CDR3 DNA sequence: TGTGCCACCAGCAGGACTGACAGGGGGGGTGGTAATTCACCCCTCCACTTT. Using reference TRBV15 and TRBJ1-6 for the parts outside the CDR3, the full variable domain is DAMVIQNPRYQVTQFGKPVTLSCSQTLNHNVMYWYQQKSSQAPKLLFHYYDKDFNNEADTPDNFQSRRPNTSFCFLDIRSPGLGDTAMYLCATSRTDRGGGNSPLHFGNGTRLTVT.

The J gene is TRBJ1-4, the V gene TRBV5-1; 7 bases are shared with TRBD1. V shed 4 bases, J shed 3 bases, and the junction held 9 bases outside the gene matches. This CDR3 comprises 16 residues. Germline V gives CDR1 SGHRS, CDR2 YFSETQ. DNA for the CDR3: TGCGCCAGCAGCGAGGGACAGTCAGGGGCTAATGAAAAACTGTTTTTT. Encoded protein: CASSEGQSGANEKLFF.

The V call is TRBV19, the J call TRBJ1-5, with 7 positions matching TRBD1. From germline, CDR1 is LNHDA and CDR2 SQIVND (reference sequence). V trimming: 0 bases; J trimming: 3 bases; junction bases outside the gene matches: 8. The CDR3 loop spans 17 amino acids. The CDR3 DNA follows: TGTGCCAGTAGTATAGACCAACGGGACAGCCCCAATCAGCCCCAGCATTTT. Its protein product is CASSIDQRDSPNQPQHF.

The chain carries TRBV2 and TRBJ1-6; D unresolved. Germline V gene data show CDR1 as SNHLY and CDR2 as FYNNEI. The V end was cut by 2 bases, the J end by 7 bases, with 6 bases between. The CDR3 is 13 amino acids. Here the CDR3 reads CASSELANSPLHF. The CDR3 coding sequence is TGTGCCAGCAGTGAACTCGCGAATTCACCCCTCCACTTT.